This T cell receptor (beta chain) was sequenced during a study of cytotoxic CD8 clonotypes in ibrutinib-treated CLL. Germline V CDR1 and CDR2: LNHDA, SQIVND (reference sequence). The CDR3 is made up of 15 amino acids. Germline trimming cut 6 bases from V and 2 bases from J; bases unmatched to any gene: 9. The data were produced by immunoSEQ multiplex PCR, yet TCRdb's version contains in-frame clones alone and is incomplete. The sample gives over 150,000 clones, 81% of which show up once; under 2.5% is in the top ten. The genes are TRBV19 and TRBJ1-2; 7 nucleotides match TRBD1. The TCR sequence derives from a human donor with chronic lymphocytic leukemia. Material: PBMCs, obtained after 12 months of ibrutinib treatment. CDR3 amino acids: CASRVATGRNYGYTF. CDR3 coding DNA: TGTGCCAGTAGGGTAGCGACAGGGAGAAACTATGGCTACACCTTC.